One and the same sample provided the 6 T cell receptor beta chains below, sequenced in a study of blood T cells in healthy people across ages. Using a J-beta primer mix together with a sample-barcoded 5' primer, a second PCR was run for roughly 7 to 11 cycles. One entry per CDR3 protein, called by TCRdb with MiXCR from the 5' RACE reads. Counted here are under 1 million distinct CDR3 sequences, around two fifths occurring once; the ten biggest clones make up roughly 19%. Sequenced input: blood. These receptor sequences come from a man aged 60 to 75 in good health.

This clonotype has a handful of counts. This rearrangement joins TRBV28 to TRBJ1-4, with unresolved D. This CDR3 is built from 13 residues. Germline values: CDR1 MDHEN, CDR2 SYDVKM. The V end lost 3 bases, the J end lost 8 bases, and 10 bases lay between the germline ends. In DNA, the CDR3 is TGTGCCAGCAGTTTCTACTCGAGCGAAAAACTGTTTTTT. Amino acids: CASSFYSSEKLFF.

The V and J genes are TRBV4-3 and TRBJ2-7; D unclear. Germline values: CDR1 LGHNA, CDR2 YSLEER. V shed 3 bases and J shed 5 bases, with 20 bases lying between them. The length of the CDR3 is 16 residues. For the CDR3, the DNA is TGCGCCAGCAGCCATCGGTCATTACAGCTTGGGAACGAGCAGTACTTC. This codes for CASSHRSLQLGNEQYF.

In its sample, this clonotype was seen a few times. The J gene is TRBJ2-7, the V gene TRBV5-5, with no clear D. This CDR3 region has 15 residues. V lost 0 bases to trimming and J lost 3 bases, with 13 bases between them. Germline CDR1 reads SGHKS; CDR2 reads YYEKEE (reference sequence). CDR3 in amino acids: CASSLGVGTVYEQYF. As DNA, the CDR3 is TGTGCCAGCAGCTTGGGGGTCGGCACCGTCTACGAGCAGTACTTC.

V and J are TRBV14 and TRBJ2-3, with 14 bases aligning to TRBD2. Germline V gives CDR1 SGHDN, CDR2 FVKESK. J lost 5 bases, V lost 5 bases, and 6 bases had no gene match. The CDR3 covers 16 residues. The CDR3: CASSKRLAGGRDTQYF. CDR3 DNA: TGTGCCAGCAGCAAGAGACTAGCGGGGGGGCGAGATACGCAGTATTTT.

This clonotype has at least ten counts. The gene calls are TRBV2 and TRBJ2-7, with 8 bases aligning to TRBD1. The CDR3 runs to 17 residues. Trimming at V came to 8 bases and at J to 9 bases, leaving 24 bases not matched to a gene. The germline gives CDR1 SNHLY, CDR2 FYNNEI. The CDR3 loop is CASYYTQGDPPTRVQYF. The DNA for the CDR3 is TGTGCCAGCTACTATACACAGGGGGACCCCCCTACGAGGGTGCAGTACTTC.

J is TRBJ2-3 and V is TRBV29-1, with D possibly being TRBD1 or TRBD2 (5 bases each). Germline V lookup: CDR1 SQVTM, CDR2 ANQGSEA. The CDR3 covers 14 residues. V shed 4 bases and J shed 2 bases, with 13 bases lying between them. The CDR3 region has the DNA TGCAGCGTTGTCCGGGACGGAAACACAGATACGCAGTATTTT. It is translated as CSVVRDGNTDTQYF.